This T cell receptor (beta chain) was retrieved from a study of T cell repertoires in cytomegalovirus infection. At the level of the study: CMV epitopes, recently identified HLA-C-restricted and well-studied HLA-B-restricted, were used. The study's findings and limits: Within the response measured ex vivo, HLA-C-restricted CMV-specific TCR beta clonotypes were dominant.

The germline V gene has CDR1 DFQATT and CDR2 SNEGSKA (reference sequence). Trimming pared 6 bases from V and 2 bases from J, leaving 11 bases between. The CDR3 spans 13 residues. In TCRdb, the reads were re-called with MiXCR into one record per CDR3 protein. This table has 700,000 to 950,000 distinct CDR3 sequences, about 30% appearing once. This clonotype was seen a handful of times. Its antigen is undetermined. The receptor was derived from a human donor in good health (CMV status not recorded). Some clones in this sample may be carry-over from other donors' samples. The chain has TRBV20-1 and TRBJ2-1; a weak D match, TRBD2 (6 bases). Sequencing was performed on cultured CD8+ T cells from PBMCs, taken from culture after CMV antigen stimulation. CDR3 DNA sequence: TGCAGTGCGAGCGGGCAGGCCTACAATGAGCAGTTCTTC. Its protein is CSASGQAYNEQFF.